The rows below give T cell receptor beta chains drawn from one sample of a study of blood T cell repertoires in COVID-19. TCRdb's table, derived via immunoSEQ multiplex PCR, lists solely in-frame clones and lacks some. The repertoire holds 390,000 or so clones, with roughly nine tenths as singletons. The sequencing input was PBMCs or T cells enriched from blood (not recorded which). Source of these receptors: a man aged 18 to 30 who had recovered from COVID-19. Both conserved end residues are part of each CDR3. D genes are given only for firm matches. Rows give clone size only sometimes, using once, few, many, or a class for an expanded clone.

V	size	J	D	CDR3	DNA
TRBV4-3	NA	TRBJ2-7	NA	CASSQAGLGGTYEQYF	TGCGCCAGCAGCCAAGCCGGATTAGGGGGAACCTACGAGCAGTACTTC
TRBV28	NA	TRBJ2-7	NA	CASSSGPESYEQYF	TGTGCCAGCAGTTCGGGTCCCGAATCCTACGAGCAGTACTTC
TRBV10-3	NA	TRBJ2-1	NA	CAISDGLDEQFF	TGTGCCATCAGTGATGGCCTCGATGAGCAGTTCTTC
TRBV7-8	NA	TRBJ1-3	TRBD1	CASSLGTGGRGNTIYF	TGTGCCAGCAGCCTCGGGACAGGGGGTCGAGGAAACACCATATATTTT
TRBV13	once	TRBJ1-1	NA	CASSRGWNTEAFF	TGTGCCAGCTCCAGGGGTTGGAACACTGAAGCTTTCTTT
TRBV5-8	NA	TRBJ1-1	TRBD1	CASSPYQGEAFF	TGTGCCAGCAGCCCCTATCAGGGGGAGGCTTTCTTT
TRBV5-1	once	TRBJ1-6	NA	CASSLGAYTLNSPLHF	TGCGCCAGCAGCTTGGGTGCGTATACTTTGAATTCACCCCTCCACTTT
TRBV11-3	NA	TRBJ2-1	NA	CASSLRGEQFF	TGTGCCAGCAGCTTACGGGGGGAGCAGTTCTTC
TRBV11-2	NA	TRBJ2-3	TRBD1	CASSLGTGRTDTQYF	TGTGCCAGCAGCTTAGGGACAGGACGCACAGATACGCAGTATTTT
TRBV3-1/TRBV3-2	NA	TRBJ1-2	NA	CASSPSGGRSGYTF	TGTGCCAGCAGCCCCTCAGGTGGCAGATCCGGCTACACCTTC
TRBV6-5	NA	TRBJ1-3	NA	CASSSSNGGNTIYF	TGTGCCAGCAGTTCCTCCAACGGGGGAAACACCATATATTTT
TRBV28	NA	TRBJ1-2	NA	CASRAQNYGYTF	TGTGCCAGCAGAGCCCAAAACTATGGCTACACCTTC
TRBV18	NA	TRBJ2-1	TRBD1	CASSLAGTGFSYNEQFF	TGTGCCAGCTCACTTGCCGGGACAGGGTTTTCCTACAATGAGCAGTTCTTC
TRBV3-1/TRBV3-2	NA	TRBJ1-2	NA	CASSQDPFYGYTF	TGTGCCAGCAGCCAAGATCCATTCTATGGCTACACCTTC
TRBV5-1	NA	TRBJ1-3	NA	CASSPTVGSGNTIYF	TGCGCCAGCAGCCCTACAGTAGGCTCTGGAAACACCATATATTTT
TRBV6-2/TRBV6-3	NA	TRBJ2-7	TRBD1	CASSFDRGEQYF	TGTGCCAGCAGCTTCGACAGGGGCGAGCAGTACTTC
TRBV7-2	NA	TRBJ2-5	TRBD2	CASTLHGTIQETQYF	TGTGCCAGCACCCTCCACGGGACTATCCAAGAGACCCAGTACTTC
TRBV7-9	once	TRBJ1-4	TRBD1	CASSLIDRVVEKLFF	TGTGCCAGCAGCTTAATCGACAGGGTGGTTGAAAAACTGTTTTTT
TRBV7-8	once	TRBJ2-5	NA	CASSGTLYQETQYF	TGTGCCAGCAGCGGGACTTTGTACCAAGAGACCCAGTACTTC
TRBV19	NA	TRBJ2-2	TRBD2	CASSKEREGLNTGELFF	TGTGCCAGTAGTAAGGAGCGGGAGGGGTTAAACACCGGGGAGCTGTTTTTT
TRBV27	NA	TRBJ1-2	NA	CASSFEGNYGYTF	TGTGCCAGCAGTTTTGAGGGAAACTATGGCTACACCTTC
TRBV27	NA	TRBJ2-1	TRBD1	CASVPRPGQNEQFF	TGTGCCAGCGTACCCCGACCGGGACAGAATGAGCAGTTCTTC
TRBV20-1	NA	TRBJ2-1	NA	CSASRQEEQFF	TGCAGTGCTAGCCGACAGGAGGAGCAGTTCTTC
TRBV5-4	few	TRBJ2-7	NA	CASSPSPILRSYEQYF	TGTGCCAGCAGCCCTTCCCCCATCCTACGCTCCTACGAGCAGTACTTC
TRBV29-1	NA	TRBJ2-6	TRBD1	CSVLESGTGLLGANVLTF	TGCAGCGTTTTAGAATCCGGGACAGGACTTTTGGGGGCCAACGTCCTGACTTTC
TRBV13	NA	TRBJ2-7	NA	CASSPTPTRSYEQYF	TGTGCCAGCAGCCCCACTCCGACTAGATCCTACGAGCAGTACTTC
TRBV19	NA	TRBJ2-7	TRBD1	CASTDDRAYEQYF	TGTGCCAGTACCGACGACAGGGCCTACGAGCAGTACTTC
TRBV9	NA	TRBJ2-1	NA	CASSSPTRNEQFF	TGTGCCAGCAGCTCCCCCACTCGCAATGAGCAGTTCTTC
TRBV5-5	NA	TRBJ1-5	NA	CASSLEGEPQHF	TGTGCCAGCAGCTTGGAAGGGGAGCCCCAGCATTTT
TRBV4-1	NA	TRBJ1-1	NA	CASSQRARSLEAFF	TGCGCCAGCAGCCAGCGGGCCCGCTCACTTGAAGCTTTCTTT
TRBV7-2	NA	TRBJ1-1	NA	CASSPPGREAFF	TGTGCCAGCAGCCCCCCTGGCAGGGAAGCTTTCTTT
TRBV4-1	NA	TRBJ1-2	TRBD1	CASSQEGTGGYIDYGYTF	TGCGCCAGCAGCCAAGAAGGGACAGGGGGCTATATAGACTATGGCTACACCTTC
TRBV20-1	NA	TRBJ2-7	NA	CSAKIAGEQYF	TGCAGTGCTAAAATCGCGGGCGAGCAGTACTTC
TRBV27	NA	TRBJ2-6	NA	CASSSSTVSPNVLTF	TGTGCCAGCAGCTCATCGACAGTTAGTCCCAACGTCCTGACTTTC
TRBV20-1	NA	TRBJ2-7	NA	CSAGHSYEQYF	TGCAGTGCTGGACACTCCTACGAGCAGTACTTC
TRBV5-1	once	TRBJ1-5	NA	CASSLLGHYSNQPQHF	TGCGCCAGCAGCTTACTGGGCCATTATAGCAATCAGCCCCAGCATTTT
TRBV6-5	NA	TRBJ2-3	TRBD2	CASSSSGGRSNTQYF	TGTGCCAGCAGCTCTAGCGGGGGACGTTCAAATACGCAGTATTTT
TRBV14	NA	TRBJ2-7	TRBD2	CASTPGGVYEQYF	TGTGCCAGCACCCCGGGGGGGGTTTACGAGCAGTACTTC
TRBV28	once	TRBJ2-5	NA	CASSSSWRDQETQYF	TGTGCCAGCAGTTCCTCGTGGAGGGACCAAGAGACCCAGTACTTC
TRBV4-1	NA	TRBJ1-2	NA	CASSPRGEGFYGYTF	TGCGCCAGCAGCCCGAGGGGGGAGGGGTTCTATGGCTACACCTTC
TRBV19	NA	TRBJ2-3	TRBD2	CASSDSTSGRVDTQYF	TGTGCCAGTAGTGACTCGACTAGCGGGAGGGTAGATACGCAGTATTTT
TRBV19	NA	TRBJ2-1	TRBD2	CASSGSGITTRDNEQFF	TGTGCCAGTAGCGGTAGCGGGATTACAACTCGGGACAATGAGCAGTTCTTC
TRBV12-5	NA	TRBJ1-3	TRBD1	CASGLVLGRGFSGNTIYF	TGTGCTAGTGGTTTGGTACTTGGCAGGGGGTTCTCTGGAAACACCATATATTTT
TRBV29-1	NA	TRBJ1-2	TRBD1	CSVEDRGQGLGYTF	TGCAGCGTTGAAGATAGGGGACAGGGACTTGGCTACACCTTC
TRBV4-2	few	TRBJ2-3	TRBD2	CASTRGGGFGGGASDTQYF	TGTGCCAGCACCCGGGGAGGAGGATTTGGCGGGGGGGCGTCAGATACGCAGTATTTT
TRBV3-1/TRBV3-2	NA	TRBJ1-4	TRBD1	CASSLTGAGEKLFF	TGTGCCAGCAGCCTCACAGGGGCGGGAGAAAAACTGTTTTTT
TRBV19	NA	TRBJ2-7	NA	CASSMGQGSEQYF	TGTGCCAGTAGTATGGGCCAGGGAAGCGAGCAGTACTTC
TRBV20-1	NA	TRBJ2-4	TRBD1	CSASPTGENIQYF	TGCAGTGCTAGTCCGACAGGGGAAAACATTCAGTACTTC
TRBV7-8	NA	TRBJ2-2	TRBD2	CASSPGLAGVGLPGELFF	TGTGCCAGCAGCCCGGGACTAGCGGGAGTGGGCCTCCCCGGGGAGCTGTTTTTT
TRBV7-2	NA	TRBJ2-7	TRBD2	CASSQPPSGSYEQYF	TGTGCCAGCAGCCAACCCCCCAGCGGGAGCTACGAGCAGTACTTC
TRBV5-1	NA	TRBJ2-7	TRBD1	CASSPPGQIYEQYF	TGCGCCAGCAGCCCGCCGGGACAGATCTACGAGCAGTACTTC
TRBV24-1	few	TRBJ2-7	TRBD1	CATSLAGGADEQYF	TGTGCCACCAGTCTCGCAGGGGGCGCGGACGAGCAGTACTTC
TRBV19	NA	TRBJ1-5	NA	CASKLGDAGQPQHF	TGTGCCAGCAAACTAGGCGATGCGGGACAGCCCCAGCATTTT
TRBV27	NA	TRBJ2-7	NA	CASSTGITVHEQYF	TGTGCCAGCAGTACAGGGATCACAGTGCACGAGCAGTACTTC